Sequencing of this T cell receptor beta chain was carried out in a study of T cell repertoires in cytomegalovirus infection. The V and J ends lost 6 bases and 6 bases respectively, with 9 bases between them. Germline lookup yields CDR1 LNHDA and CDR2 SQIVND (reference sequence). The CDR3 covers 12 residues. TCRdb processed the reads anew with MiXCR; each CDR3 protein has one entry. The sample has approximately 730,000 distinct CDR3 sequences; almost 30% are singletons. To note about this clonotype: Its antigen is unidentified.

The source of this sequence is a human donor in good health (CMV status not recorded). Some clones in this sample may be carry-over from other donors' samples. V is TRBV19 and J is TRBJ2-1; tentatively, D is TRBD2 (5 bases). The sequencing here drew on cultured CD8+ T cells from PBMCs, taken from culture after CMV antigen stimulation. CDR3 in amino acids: CASSIGINEQFF. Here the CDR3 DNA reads TGTGCCAGTAGCATCGGGATCAATGAGCAGTTCTTC.